This T cell receptor beta chain was sequenced for a study of T cells after yellow fever vaccination. In the study overall: Preparation used SMART-Seq v4 Ultra Low Input for the low-cell-number fractions.

Study-wide results and caveats: The secondary response peaked faster, at day 5 versus 15, but was weaker. Most primary-vaccination clones reappeared after the booster (about 97% CD4, about 90% CD8).

Template switching with 5'RACE generated the TCR cDNA and added a universal primer site and UMIs. TCRdb redid the calling of the 5' RACE reads with MiXCR, one entry per CDR3 protein. The sample has 200,000 to 250,000 distinct CDR3 sequences; about 3% are singletons. Regarding this clonotype: The target antigen is unknown.

The CDR3 loop spans 14 amino acids. In germline, CDR1 is SGHDT, CDR2 YYEEEE. V was trimmed by 5 bases and J by 4 bases, leaving 13 bases between them. Specimen: CD4+ T cells sorted from PBMCs, collected 10 days after the yellow fever booster vaccination. This chain links TRBV5-6 with TRBJ1-3, with unresolved D. This TCR derives from a young man who received the YFV17D yellow fever vaccine. In nucleotides, the CDR3 is TGTGCCAGCAGTAACCTCGATGTGGGAAACACCATATATTTT. The encoded protein is CASSNLDVGNTIYF.